The TCR beta chain described here comes from a study of T-cell reconstitution after alpha-beta-depleted transplantation in children. There are 14 residues in the CDR3. Between the trimmed V and J ends, which lost 4 bases and 5 bases, there was a span of 11 bases. Unique molecular identifiers were incorporated during preparation of the TCRbeta library. MiXCR was run by TCRdb on the PCR reads, yielding one entry per CDR3 protein. The sample includes about 610,000 distinct CDR3 sequences, about 10% of them seen just once. The chain combines TRBV12-3 or TRBV12-4 with TRBJ2-2; no clear D. The source of this sequence is a human donor who donated a stem cell graft to a child with acute myeloid leukemia. Source: PBMCs from the stem cell graft donor, taken from the stem cell graft. The CDR3 is CASSYRRATGELFF. In DNA form, the CDR3 reads TGTGCCAGCAGTTACCGCAGAGCGACCGGGGAGCTGTTTTTT.